This T cell receptor (beta chain) was documented in a study of CD8 T cells in ankylosing spondylitis. Points on this clonotype: Its antigen is unknown.

One entry per CDR3 protein, called by TCRdb with MiXCR from the 5' RACE reads. Of hundreds of thousands of distinct CDR3 sequences listed, 10% were seen once; the top ten hold over 20%. V dropped 6 bases and J dropped 0; count of bases not matched to a gene: 8. Germline assignment: CDR1 MDHEN and CDR2 SYDVKM. CDR3 length: 19 residues. Notes on the study in general: As reported, disease-linked clones showed significant enrichment in matched ankylosing spondylitis synovial fluid. In synovial fluid and blood from reactive arthritis, some motif variants were previously reported. Among TCR beta sequences, a motif of under 10 highly homologous variants appeared characteristic of ankylosing spondylitis blood.

This TCR was sampled from a male donor with ankylosing spondylitis or in good health (not recorded which). Sequenced sample: blood, either unsorted or a sorted T cell fraction (not recorded which). The chain joins TRBV28 to TRBJ2-1; 16 bases map to TRBD2. DNA for the CDR3: TGTGCCAGCAGGGGACTAGCGGGGGGGAAACAAAGCTCCTACAATGAGCAGTTCTTC. Its protein is CASRGLAGGKQSSYNEQFF.